This T cell receptor beta chain comes out of a study of T-cell memory formation after mild COVID-19. After 5'RACE with constant-segment primers, TCR alpha and TCR beta cDNA libraries carrying sample barcodes and UMIs were obtained. Using its own MiXCR run on the 5' RACE reads, TCRdb lists one record per CDR3 protein. The sample records about 560,000 distinct CDR3 sequences, 20% to 25% being singletons. As for this clonotype: Its antigen is as yet unknown.

Trimming removed 0 bases at V and 8 bases at J, with 10 bases between. Germline CDR1 and CDR2: LGHDT and YNNKEL (reference sequence). The CDR3 sequence is 13 residues long. Study outcomes and limitations: The finding that pre-infection memory included some responding clones suggested that cross-reactive memory joined.

The rearrangement joins TRBV3-1 to TRBJ1-2, with unresolved D. Sample: PBMCs or a T cell subset sorted from them (not recorded which). The TCR sequence derives from an adult woman who had mild COVID-19 (a few samples of this study predate the infection). Cell type and time point are not known. The CDR3 coding sequence is TGTGCCAGCAGCCAAGATCTATGGAAAGGCTACACCTTC. Its translation: CASSQDLWKGYTF. Full variable domain (missing parts from reference TRBV3-1 and TRBJ1-2): DTAVSQTPKYLVTQMGNDKSIKCEQNLGHDTMYWYKQDSKKFLKIMFSYNNKELIINETVPNRFSPKSPDKAHLNLHINSLELGDSAVYFCASSQDLWKGYTFGSGTRLTVV.